This T cell receptor beta chain came from a study of T cell repertoires in cytomegalovirus infection. The study, taken as a whole, reports: Across the ex vivo response, the dominant clonotypes were HLA-C-restricted CMV-specific TCR beta clonotypes.

CDR1 is MDHEN and CDR2 is SYDVKM in the germline V gene. The CDR3 sequence is 13 residues long. V was clipped by 6 bases and J by 3 bases, with 8 bases between them. This clonotype was found a few times. The antigen is unknown. TCRdb used MiXCR to reprocess the reads, holding one entry per CDR3 protein. The repertoire has about 300,000 distinct CDR3 sequences, approximately 8.9% of them found once; the top ten carry 2.5%. Sequenced: PBMCs. This clonotype was obtained from a human donor in good health (CMV status not recorded). Some clones in this sample may be carry-over from other donors' samples. The V gene is TRBV28, the J gene TRBJ1-4, with D maybe TRBD1 (6 bases). The CDR3 region has the DNA TGTGCCAGCAGCACAGGGTCTAATGAAAAACTGTTTTTT. This translates into CASSTGSNEKLFF.